This entry describes one T cell receptor beta chain. The sample originates from a study of blood T cell repertoires in COVID-19. Per the original methods: For nucleated cells, counts were estimated from reference gene primer amplification. Clones were read by immunoSEQ multiplex PCR, and TCRdb kept only the in-frame ones, dropping some. D and trimming come from the DNA, and the V and J calls and clone size come from that table. Here the sample spans hundreds of thousands of clones, 75% to 90% being singletons. Germline values: CDR1 SGHTA, CDR2 FQGTGA. Trimming took 2 bases from V and 4 from J; bases not matched to a gene: 6. CDR3 length equals 16 residues.

The source material was PBMCs or T cells enriched from blood (not recorded which). This chain links TRBV7-3 with TRBJ2-3; 10 nucleotides match TRBD2. The TCR was taken from a woman between 35 and 50 years old who had recovered from COVID-19. The chain's CDR3 is CASSLRSGGASDTQYF. The CDR3 bases are TGTGCCAGCAGCTTACGGAGCGGGGGGGCGTCAGATACGCAGTATTTT.